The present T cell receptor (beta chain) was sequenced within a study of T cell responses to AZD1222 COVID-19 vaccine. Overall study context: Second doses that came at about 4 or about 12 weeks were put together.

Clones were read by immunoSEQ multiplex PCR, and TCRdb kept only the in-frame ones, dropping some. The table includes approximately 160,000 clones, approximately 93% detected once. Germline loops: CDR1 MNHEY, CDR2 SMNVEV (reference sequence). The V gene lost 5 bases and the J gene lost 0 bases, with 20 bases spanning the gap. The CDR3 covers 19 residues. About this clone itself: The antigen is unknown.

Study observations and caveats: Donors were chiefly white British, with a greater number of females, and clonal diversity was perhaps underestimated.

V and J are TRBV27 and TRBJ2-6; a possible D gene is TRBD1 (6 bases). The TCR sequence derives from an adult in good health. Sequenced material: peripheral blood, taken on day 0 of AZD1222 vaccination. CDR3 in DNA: TGTGCCAGCAGTCTTCTGGGGGCGCGGCCCCCCTCTGGGGCCAACGTCCTGACTTTC. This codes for CASSLLGARPPSGANVLTF.